The present entry profiles one TCR beta chain with its context. Its antigen remains unknown. CDR3 length: 16 amino acids. V gave up 3 bases and J gave up 5 bases; unmatched junction bases: 9. CDR1 MNHNS and CDR2 SASEGT come from the germline V gene. The data stem from a study of vaccination and CD4 T cells after COVID-19. Treatment reported: roughly 11-day PBMC culture with coronavirus spike peptide pools or control peptides (ViraFEST assay). The assay that was used to sequence DNA from cultured CD4+ T cells was the Oncomine TCR Beta short-read assay. TCRdb re-called the PCR reads with MiXCR, one entry per CDR3 protein. Here the sample spans about 20,000 distinct CDR3 sequences, around 45% being singletons.

The rearrangement joins TRBV6-1 to TRBJ1-1; 10 bases align to TRBD1. The sequence derives from a human donor who had recovered from COVID-19. The sample here was CD4+ T cells from blood, cultured in vitro, taken before SARS-CoV-2 vaccination. The CDR3 spells CASSDGQGGTGTEAFF. DNA for the CDR3: TGTGCCAGCAGTGACGGACAGGGGGGAACTGGGACTGAAGCTTTCTTT.